This TCR beta chain was documented in a study of naive and memory T cell subsets. Study-wide results and limits: Findings for naive and memory subsets could not be checked against ground truth.

Both TRBC1 and TRBC2 were covered by a beta constant-region primer of two equimolar oligonucleotides. TCRdb re-derived calls from the UMI-ligation and nested PCR reads in MiXCR, one entry per CDR3 protein. The table records roughly 91,000 distinct CDR3 sequences, about 12% of them present only once. This clonotype was picked up a small number of times. The antigen is unknown. The V end was cut by 0 bases, the J end by 5 bases, with 11 bases between. The CDR3 runs 15 residues. The germline CDR1 and CDR2 sequences are ENHRY and SYGVKD. CD4 T cells were positively selected, then CD8 T cells from the CD4-negative fraction.

The chain couples TRBV10-3 to TRBJ1-5; D possibly corresponds to TRBD1 (6 bases). The receptor was derived from a human donor in good health. Input material: central memory CD4+ T cells from blood. CDR3 nucleotide sequence: TGTGCCATCAGTGAGTCAGGACAGAAGGATCAGCCCCAGCATTTT. Translating it yields CAISESGQKDQPQHF.